The 3 T cell receptor beta chains below all came from one sample that was sequenced in a study of naive and memory T cell subsets. Points from the study as a whole: A few larger clonotypes appeared in naive repertoires, especially CD8, possibly memory cells re-expressing CD45RA.

Their antigen targets remain unknown. The beta constant-region primer was an equimolar mix of two oligonucleotides covering TRBC1 and TRBC2. Four rounds of PCR amplified the ligated cDNA using nested alpha and beta constant-region primers plus SP2. Via MiXCR, TCRdb re-called the UMI-ligation and nested PCR reads, giving one row per CDR3 protein. The table shows 98,000 or so distinct CDR3 sequences, with approximately 11% occurring only once. The material sequenced was naive CD4+ T cells from blood. These receptors all come from a human donor in good health.

The rearrangement links TRBV19 to TRBJ2-1, with D perhaps TRBD2 (6 bases). The germline gives CDR1 LNHDA, CDR2 SQIVND (reference sequence). V shed 7 bases and J shed 1 base, with 11 bases lying between them. The CDR3 is made up of 14 amino acids. The CDR3 region is CASISGDSYNEQFF. The CDR3 DNA follows: TGTGCCAGTATCTCGGGGGATTCCTACAATGAGCAGTTCTTC.

The chain links TRBV30 to TRBJ2-3, with 10 bases matching TRBD2. This CDR3 contains 15 residues. Unmatched junction bases numbered 8, after V lost 6 bases and J lost 2 bases. CDR1 and CDR2 (germline): GTSNPN, SVGIG (reference sequence). CDR3 coding DNA: TGTGCCTGTTGTCCGGGACTAGCGACCACAGATACGCAGTATTTT. Encoded protein: CACCPGLATTDTQYF.

The chain has TRBV20-1 and TRBJ2-1, with D unclear. V was cut by 2 bases and J by 5 bases, with 16 bases left in between. Germline V CDR1 and CDR2: DFQATT, SNEGSKA (reference sequence). The length of the CDR3 is 15 residues. This chain's CDR3 is CSARSARGWNNEQFF. CDR3 DNA sequence: TGCAGTGCTAGATCCGCCCGCGGTTGGAACAATGAGCAGTTCTTC.